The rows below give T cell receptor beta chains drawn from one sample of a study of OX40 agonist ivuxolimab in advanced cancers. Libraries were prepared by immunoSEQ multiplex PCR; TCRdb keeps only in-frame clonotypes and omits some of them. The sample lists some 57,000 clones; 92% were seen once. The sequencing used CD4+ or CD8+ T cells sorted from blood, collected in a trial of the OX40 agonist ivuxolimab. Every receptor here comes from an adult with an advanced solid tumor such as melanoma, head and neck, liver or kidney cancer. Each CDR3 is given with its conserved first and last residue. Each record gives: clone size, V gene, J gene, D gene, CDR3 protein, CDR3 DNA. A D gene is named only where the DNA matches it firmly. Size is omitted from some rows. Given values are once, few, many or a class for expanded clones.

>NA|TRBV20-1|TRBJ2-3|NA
CSANSRDTQYF
TGCAGTGCTAATAGCCGGGATACGCAGTATTTT
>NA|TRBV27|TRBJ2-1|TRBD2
CASSLGSGSYNEQFF
TGTGCCAGCAGTTTAGGGAGCGGGAGCTACAATGAGCAGTTCTTC
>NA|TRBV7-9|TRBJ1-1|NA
CASRASTNTEAFF
TGTGCCAGCCGTGCGTCGACGAACACTGAAGCTTTCTTT
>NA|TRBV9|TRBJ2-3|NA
CASTPRGGVKDTQYF
TGTGCCAGCACCCCGAGGGGGGGCGTTAAAGATACGCAGTATTTT
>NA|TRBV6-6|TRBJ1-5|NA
CASSSGLVSNQPQHF
TGTGCCAGCAGTTCGGGACTGGTTAGCAATCAGCCCCAGCATTTT
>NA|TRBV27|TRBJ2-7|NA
CASSLSPEGSYEQYF
TGTGCCAGCAGTTTATCCCCTGAAGGTTCCTACGAGCAGTACTTC
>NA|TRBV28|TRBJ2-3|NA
CASRGMQSTDTQYF
TGTGCCAGCAGGGGAATGCAGAGCACAGATACGCAGTATTTT
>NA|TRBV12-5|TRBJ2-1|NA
CASGPGFNEQFF
TGTGCTAGTGGCCCAGGGTTCAATGAGCAGTTCTTC
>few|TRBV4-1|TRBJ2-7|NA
CASSQDQLGGSYEQYF
TGCGCCAGCAGCCAAGATCAATTGGGTGGCTCCTACGAGCAGTACTTC
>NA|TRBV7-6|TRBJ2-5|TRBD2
CASSGGSGSSKAPETQYF
TGTGCCAGCTCTGGGGGTAGCGGGAGTTCCAAGGCCCCAGAGACCCAGTACTTC
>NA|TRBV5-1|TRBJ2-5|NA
CASSLQGGGQETQYF
TGCGCCAGCAGCTTACAGGGAGGCGGACAAGAGACCCAGTACTTC
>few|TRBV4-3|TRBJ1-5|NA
CASSQDIASNQPQHF
TGCGCCAGCAGCCAAGATATCGCTAGCAATCAGCCCCAGCATTTT
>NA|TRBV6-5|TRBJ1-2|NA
CASSYSMRGDYGYTF
TGTGCCAGCAGTTACTCGATGCGGGGGGACTATGGCTACACCTTC
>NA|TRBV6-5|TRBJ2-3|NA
CASSSEGGTDTQYF
TGTGCCAGCAGTTCGGAGGGCGGCACAGATACGCAGTATTTT
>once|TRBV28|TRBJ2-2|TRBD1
CASSPRPDRTNTGELFF
TGTGCCAGCAGTCCCAGGCCGGACAGGACGAACACCGGGGAGCTGTTTTTT
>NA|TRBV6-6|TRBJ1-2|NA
CASSYYRSDGYTF
TGTGCCAGCAGTTACTACCGCTCGGATGGCTACACCTTC
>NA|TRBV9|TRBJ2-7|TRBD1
CASSVSGTGGIYEQYF
TGTGCCAGCAGCGTCTCCGGGACAGGGGGAATCTACGAGCAGTACTTC